This T cell receptor (beta chain) was observed in a study of T cell responses to AZD1222 COVID-19 vaccine. Study details: Recipients boosted at about 4 weeks or about 12 weeks are pooled. Study-level findings and limits: Dominant CD4 TCR responses targeted spike regions 160-218 and 743-854. All repertoire sampling was performed exclusively after the peak T cell response.

About this clone: Its antigen is not identified.

The table came from immunoSEQ multiplex PCR; TCRdb's copy has only in-frame clones and leaves some out. Of some 84,000 clones listed, 88% are singletons. V dropped 3 bases and J dropped 4; count of bases not matched to a gene: 5. The germline CDR1 and CDR2 sequences are SGHRS and YFSETQ. The CDR3 spans 14 residues. The V and J genes are TRBV5-1 and TRBJ2-3, with 7 bases aligning to TRBD1. This TCR derives from an adult in good health. The sample consisted of peripheral blood, taken on day 0 of AZD1222 vaccination. The CDR3 region is CASSWGTAADTQYF. In DNA form, the CDR3 reads TGCGCCAGCAGCTGGGGGACAGCTGCAGATACGCAGTATTTT. Full variable domain (missing parts from reference TRBV5-1 and TRBJ2-3): KAGVTQTPRYLIKTRGQQVTLSCSPISGHRSVSWYQQTPGQGLQFLFEYFSETQRNKGNFPGRFSGRQFSNSRSEMNVSTLELGDSALYLCASSWGTAADTQYFGPGTRLTVL.